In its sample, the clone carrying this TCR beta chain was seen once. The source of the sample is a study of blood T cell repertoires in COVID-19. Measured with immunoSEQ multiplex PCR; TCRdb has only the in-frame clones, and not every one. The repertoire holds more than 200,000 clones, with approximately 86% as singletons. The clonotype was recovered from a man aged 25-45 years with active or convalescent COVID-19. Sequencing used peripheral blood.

CDR3 region: CASSRTSSGGGFSYEQYF. CDR3 nucleotides: TGCGCCAGCAGCCGTACGAGCTCGGGCGGGGGCTTCTCCTACGAGCAGTACTTC. The genes are TRBV5-1 and TRBJ2-7; possibly TRBD2 for D (7 bases). CDR1 is SGHRS, CDR2 YFSETQ, per germline. Deletions cut 4 bases from V and 0 bases from J, with 23 bases between. The CDR3 is 18 amino acids.